The 28 T cell receptor beta chains below come from one sample, sequenced in a study of identical twins. TCRdb re-derived calls from the 5' RACE reads in MiXCR, one entry per CDR3 protein. Among roughly 190,000 distinct CDR3 sequences listed, around 15% were seen once. This same sample was also taken into another study, of T cells expressing NK-cell markers.

The sequencing input was CD8+ T cells sorted from blood. All receptors derive from a woman under 30 in good health.

This clonotype was seen a few times. The V call is TRBV10-3, the J call TRBJ1-1; weak D call: TRBD1 (5 bases). V dropped 4 bases and J dropped 0 bases, with 12 bases sitting between them. CDR3 size: 15 residues. CDR1 ENHRY and CDR2 SYGVKD come from the germline V gene. The CDR3 is CAISVGDYLNTEAFF. CDR3 coding DNA: TGTGCCATCAGTGTGGGGGACTATCTGAACACTGAAGCTTTCTTT.

This clonotype was detected a few times. J is TRBJ2-2 and V is TRBV6-1; 10 bases line up with TRBD2. The CDR3 is 15 amino acids. Germline CDR1 MNHNS, CDR2 SASEGT. Trimming at V came to 4 bases and at J to 6 bases, leaving 5 bases not matched to a gene. CDR3 amino acids: CASSVEAGGAGELFF. The CDR3 DNA reads TGTGCCAGCAGTGTGGAAGCGGGGGGGGCCGGGGAGCTGTTTTTT.

A few counts support this clonotype. The V gene is TRBV5-1, the J gene TRBJ1-1; 8 bases line up with TRBD1. This CDR3 spans 15 amino acids. The V gene's germline CDR1 is SGHRS and CDR2 YFSETQ. Trimming removed 1 base from V and 1 base from J; junction bases left unmatched: 3. CDR3 protein: CASSLRTGPNTEAFF. The CDR3 DNA follows: TGCGCCAGCAGCTTGAGGACAGGGCCGAACACTGAAGCTTTCTTT.

This clonotype has just a few counts. The chain employs TRBV10-2 and TRBJ2-2, with 7 bases fitting TRBD1. The CDR3 totals 14 residues. The J segment lost 4 bases and the V segment lost 6 bases, leaving 5 bases of the junction unmatched. CDR1 and CDR2 (germline): WSHSY, SAAADI. The CDR3 DNA reads TGCGCCAGCAGGGTGACAGGGATCACCGGGGAGCTGTTTTTT. Protein product: CASRVTGITGELFF.

The rearrangement links TRBV11-2 to TRBJ2-1; tentatively, D is TRBD2 (7 bases). Trimming removed 5 bases from V and 7 bases from J, with 21 bases in between. The germline gives CDR1 SGHAT, CDR2 FQNNGV. The CDR3 length is 16 residues. The CDR3: CASSPLEGEGVNEQFF. CDR3 DNA: TGTGCCAGCAGCCCTTTGGAGGGGGAGGGGGTTAATGAGCAGTTCTTC.

The J gene is TRBJ2-7, the V gene TRBV5-1; 7 nucleotides align to TRBD2. CDR1 is SGHRS and CDR2 is YFSETQ in the germline V gene. The CDR3 totals 13 residues. Unmatched junction bases numbered 4, after V lost 4 bases and J lost 3 bases. The CDR3 sequence is CASSIGLDYEQYF. DNA for the CDR3: TGCGCCAGCAGCATAGGACTAGACTACGAGCAGTACTTC.

The rearrangement uses TRBV6-1 and TRBJ2-2; D call uncertain. The CDR3 extends over 13 amino acids. Germline V gene data show CDR1 as MNHNS and CDR2 as SASEGT. Trimming removed 4 bases from V and 2 bases from J, with 5 bases in between. As DNA, the CDR3 is TGTGCCAGCAGTGCAACTAACACCGGGGAGCTGTTTTTT. This gives the protein CASSATNTGELFF.

The sample holds a few counts of this clonotype. This CDR3 reads CASSATFMGYTF. The CDR3 DNA is TGTGCCAGCAGTGCGACGTTTATGGGCTACACCTTC. This rearrangement joins TRBV6-2 or TRBV6-3 to TRBJ1-2; D remains ambiguous. The CDR3 contains 12 residues. Germline values: CDR1 MNHEY, CDR2 SVGEGT. The V end was cut by 5 bases, the J end by 8 bases, with 12 bases between.

This clonotype was detected a few times. This chain uses TRBV9 with TRBJ2-7, with D perhaps given as TRBD1 or TRBD2 (5 bases each). V shed 3 bases and J shed 2 bases, with 12 bases lying between them. Germline CDR1 SGDLS, CDR2 YYNGEE. The CDR3 has 14 amino acids. The CDR3 protein is CASSDGDAAYEQYF. The CDR3 DNA reads as TGTGCCAGCAGCGACGGGGACGCCGCCTACGAGCAGTACTTC.

V gene TRBV4-1 combines with J gene TRBJ2-7; 14 bases agree with TRBD2. The CDR3 covers 16 residues. The ends lost 3 bases at V and 2 bases at J; junction bases unmatched: 3. The germline CDR1 and CDR2 sequences are MGHRA and YSYEKL. CDR3 residues: CASSQSTSGRAYEQYF. CDR3 nucleotide sequence: TGCGCCAGCAGCCAGTCGACTAGCGGGAGGGCCTACGAGCAGTACTTC.

The rearrangement links TRBV6-1 to TRBJ2-1, with 7 bases aligning to TRBD1. Germline assignment: CDR1 MNHNS and CDR2 SASEGT. The CDR3 contains 17 residues. V lost 2 bases to trimming and J lost 8 bases; unmatched junction nucleotides: 15. The CDR3 sequence is CASSEIVFDRDFYEQFF. The CDR3 DNA is TGTGCCAGCAGTGAAATTGTTTTCGACAGGGATTTCTATGAGCAGTTCTTC.

This clonotype was seen repeatedly, ten times or more. This chain links TRBV7-9 with TRBJ2-7, with no clear D. Trimming pared 5 bases from V and 2 bases from J, leaving 13 bases between. The germline CDR1 and CDR2 sequences are SEHNR and FQNEAQ (reference sequence). There are 14 residues in the CDR3. This CDR3 is CASSLASNPYEQYF. CDR3 in DNA: TGTGCCAGCAGCCTTGCGAGTAATCCCTACGAGCAGTACTTC.

This clonotype was seen a handful of times. The chain employs TRBV6-1 and TRBJ2-2, with 12 bases aligning to TRBD2. In germline, CDR1 is MNHNS, CDR2 SASEGT. Trimming took 6 bases from V and 3 from J; bases not matched to a gene: 11. The CDR3 spans 18 residues. The DNA of the CDR3 is TGTGCCAGCAGCCGCCTAGCGGGAGGGCCTCCAGACACCGGGGAGCTGTTTTTT. It translates to CASSRLAGGPPDTGELFF.

This sequence joins TRBV12-3 or TRBV12-4 and TRBJ2-6, with D perhaps TRBD1 (5 bases). This CDR3 comprises 14 residues. The V end lost 9 bases, the J end lost 2 bases, and 11 bases lay between the germline ends. CDR3 sequence (DNA): TGTGCCAGTGGTACCAGGGCTGGGGCCAACGTCCTGACTTTC. Encoded protein: CASGTRAGANVLTF.

The chain employs TRBV29-1 and TRBJ2-2, with 8 bases identical to TRBD1. Per the germline V gene, CDR1 is SQVTM and CDR2 is ANQGSEA. Trimming at V came to 4 bases and at J to 5 bases, leaving 9 bases not matched to a gene. This CDR3 region has 15 residues. Here the CDR3 DNA reads TGCAGCGTTGTAGGCGGTGACAGGGGTACCGGGGAGCTGTTTTTT. It encodes CSVVGGDRGTGELFF.

This clonotype was counted a few times. The CDR3 loop is CASSAPTSGRGNEQFF. The CDR3, as DNA: TGTGCCAGCAGCGCTCCGACTAGCGGGAGAGGCAATGAGCAGTTCTTC. V is TRBV7-6 and J is TRBJ2-1, with TRBD2 identical over 12 bases. The length of the CDR3 is 16 residues. Trimming removed 5 bases from V and 6 bases from J; junction bases left unmatched: 8. Germline CDR1 reads SGHVS; CDR2 reads FNYEAQ.

This clonotype was found a few times. The chain's CDR3 is CSARVPDGGEQYF. CDR3 in DNA: TGCAGTGCTAGAGTTCCGGACGGAGGAGAGCAGTACTTC. The V and J genes are TRBV20-1 and TRBJ2-7; tentative D call: TRBD2 (5 bases). Trimming took 1 base from V and 7 from J, leaving 14 bases between them. The CDR3 is 13 residues long. CDR1 and CDR2 from the germline V gene are DFQATT and SNEGSKA (reference sequence).

This clonotype has a handful of counts. The chain carries TRBV29-1 and TRBJ2-7, with D maybe TRBD1 (5 bases). This CDR3 is built from 13 residues. V shed 5 bases and J shed 5 bases, with 16 bases lying between them. The germline V gene encodes CDR1 SQVTM and CDR2 ANQGSEA. CDR3 DNA: TGCAGCGTTCAACCGAACGACAGTGACGAGCAGTACTTC. It encodes CSVQPNDSDEQYF.

The chain recombines TRBV12-3 or TRBV12-4 with TRBJ2-7; TRBD1 agrees at 7 bases. This CDR3 has 14 amino acids. J lost 4 bases, V lost 1 base, and 4 bases had no gene match. CDR3 sequence reads: CASSLVDREYEQYF. The CDR3 region has the DNA TGTGCCAGCAGTTTAGTTGACAGGGAATACGAGCAGTACTTC.

This clonotype was observed many times. The genes are TRBV2 and TRBJ2-1, with D perhaps matching TRBD1 (6 bases). The ends were cut back, 8 bases at V and 10 bases at J, with 9 bases in the middle. The CDR3 runs 10 residues. Germline V gene lookup returns CDR1 SNHLY and CDR2 FYNNEI. CDR3 residues: CASQGTEQFF. CDR3 nucleotides: TGTGCCAGCCAGGGGACAGAGCAGTTCTTC. The variable domain in full, completed from reference TRBV2 and TRBJ2-1, reads EPEVTQTPSHQVTQMGQEVILRCVPISNHLYFYWYRQILGQKVEFLVSFYNNEISEKSEIFDDQFSVERPDGSNFTLKIRSTKLEDSAMYFCASQGTEQFFGPGTRLTVL.

This clonotype has more than one count but fewer than ten. CDR3 bases: TGCAGTGCTAGAGATCCCAGGGGGGAGGAGTCGAACTATGGCTACACCTTC. Translating gives CSARDPRGEESNYGYTF. The rearrangement joins TRBV20-1 to TRBJ1-2; TRBD1 aligns across 7 bases. The CDR3 has 17 residues. V lost 0 bases and J lost 2; bases outside the gene matches: 12. Looked up from germline, CDR1 is DFQATT and CDR2 is SNEGSKA (reference sequence).

DNA for the CDR3: TGTGCCAGCAGCCGCACCTTCGCGGGGATGAACACTGAAGCTTTCTTT. Its translation is CASSRTFAGMNTEAFF. This rearrangement joins TRBV7-6 to TRBJ1-1; D unresolved. This CDR3 has 16 residues. V was clipped by 5 bases and J by 0 bases, with 16 bases between them. CDR1 and CDR2 (germline): SGHVS, FNYEAQ.

This clonotype was found a few times. The chain couples TRBV10-1 to TRBJ2-2, with D hard to call. This CDR3 contains 13 residues. Per the germline V gene, CDR1 is WNHNN and CDR2 is SYGVQD (reference sequence). Trimming removed 2 bases from V and 8 bases from J, with 9 bases in between. The CDR3 DNA sequence: TGCGCCAGCAGTGAGACAGCTCTAGGGGAGCTGTTTTTT. It is translated as CASSETALGELFF.

In its sample, this clonotype was seen a few times. The chain has TRBV29-1 and TRBJ2-7; 9 bases line up with TRBD1. V trimming: 6 bases; J trimming: 0 bases; junction bases outside the gene matches: 6. The CDR3 runs 14 residues. Germline lookup yields CDR1 SQVTM and CDR2 ANQGSEA. Here the CDR3 reads CSVAGTGHSYEQYF. CDR3 bases: TGCAGCGTAGCCGGGACAGGGCACTCCTACGAGCAGTACTTC.

V usage is TRBV19 and J usage is TRBJ1-5, with 7 positions matching TRBD1. V shed 6 bases, J shed 4 bases, and the junction held 9 bases outside the gene matches. Germline values: CDR1 LNHDA, CDR2 SQIVND (reference sequence). This CDR3 is built from 15 residues. CDR3 loop: CASRWGPGGNQPQHF. Here the CDR3 DNA reads TGTGCCAGTAGATGGGGTCCAGGGGGGAATCAGCCCCAGCATTTT. Together with reference TRBV19 and TRBJ1-5, the CDR3 gives the full variable domain: DGGITQSPKYLFRKEGQNVTLSCEQNLNHDAMYWYRQDPGQGLRLIYYSQIVNDFQKGDIAEGYSVSREKKESFPLTVTSAQKNPTAFYLCASRWGPGGNQPQHFGDGTRLSIL.

The rearrangement links TRBV7-3 to TRBJ2-3; D gene uncertain. Trimming shortened V by 6 bases and J by 1 base, and 11 bases separated the two germline ends. This CDR3 spans 14 amino acids. Germline CDR1 is SGHTA and CDR2 is FQGTGA. CDR3 DNA sequence: TGTGCCAGCAGGCCCTCGGCGGGCACAGATACGCAGTATTTT. Translation: CASRPSAGTDTQYF.

The chain recombines TRBV12-3 or TRBV12-4 with TRBJ1-3; no clear D. Trimming took 6 bases from V and 0 from J, leaving 6 bases between them. CDR3 size: 13 residues. The CDR3 spells CASSYSSGNTIYF. DNA for the CDR3: TGTGCCAGCAGCTATAGCTCTGGAAACACCATATATTTT.

The chain recombines TRBV29-1 with TRBJ1-1; D is undetermined. From germline, CDR1 is SQVTM and CDR2 ANQGSEA. This CDR3 region has 13 residues. The V end lost 7 bases, the J end lost 0 bases, and 12 bases lay between the germline ends. DNA of the CDR3: TGCAGCGCCGATGACACTTTGAACACTGAAGCTTTCTTT. Translation: CSADDTLNTEAFF.